Shown below are 7 T cell receptor beta chains from a single sample sequenced in a study of OX40 agonist ivuxolimab in advanced cancers. Clones were read by immunoSEQ multiplex PCR, and TCRdb kept only the in-frame ones, dropping some. Here the sample spans around 81,000 clones, 85% to 90% being singletons. Sequencing used CD4+ or CD8+ T cells sorted from blood, obtained in a trial of the OX40 agonist ivuxolimab. These receptor sequences come from an adult with an advanced solid tumor such as melanoma, head and neck, liver or kidney cancer.

This chain connects TRBV19 to TRBJ2-2; no firm D call. This CDR3 comprises 14 residues. Trimming cost V 3 bases and J 1 base, with 6 bases left between them. From germline, CDR1 is LNHDA and CDR2 SQIVND (reference sequence). The CDR3 spells CASSISRNTGELFF. CDR3 DNA: TGTGCCAGTAGTATTTCCCGGAACACCGGGGAGCTGTTTTTT.

The rearrangement links TRBV28 to TRBJ1-2, with 10 positions matching TRBD1. Trimming at V came to 4 bases and at J to 2 bases, leaving 7 bases not matched to a gene. Germline CDR1 is MDHEN and CDR2 is SYDVKM. The CDR3 totals 16 residues. As DNA, the CDR3 is TGTGCCAGCAGTTCCCCACGGACAGGGGGAAACTATGGCTACACCTTC. Protein product: CASSSPRTGGNYGYTF.

V gene TRBV6-6 combines with J gene TRBJ1-4, with 9 bases matching TRBD1. The CDR3 is made up of 13 amino acids. From germline, CDR1 is MNHNY and CDR2 SVGAGI (reference sequence). The ends lost 7 bases at V and 8 bases at J; junction bases unmatched: 5. The CDR3 nucleotides are TGTGCCAGCACTAGACAGGGGGGCGAAAAACTGTTTTTT. It translates to CASTRQGGEKLFF.

This clone has more than one count but fewer than ten. The chain recombines TRBV19 with TRBJ2-1; 11 bases align to TRBD2. J lost 3 bases, V lost 5 bases, and 9 bases had no gene match. This CDR3 spans 17 amino acids. The germline gives CDR1 LNHDA, CDR2 SQIVND (reference sequence). CDR3 loop: CASSATGTSGFYNEQFF. In DNA, the CDR3 is TGTGCCAGTAGTGCTACCGGGACTAGCGGTTTCTACAATGAGCAGTTCTTC.

The rearrangement links TRBV6-1 to TRBJ2-7, with D perhaps TRBD2 (6 bases). There are 14 residues in the CDR3. Germline V CDR1 and CDR2: MNHNS, SASEGT. The V and J ends lost 5 bases and 1 base respectively, with 12 bases between them. The CDR3 nucleotides read TGTGCCAGCAGTTCCGGGACTCCGTCCTACGAGCAGTACTTC. It codes for CASSSGTPSYEQYF.

This chain joins TRBV4-1 and TRBJ1-2, with no clear D. With 4 bases removed from V and 11 bases from J, the gap between germline ends came to 8 bases. Germline loops: CDR1 MGHRA, CDR2 YSYEKL. CDR3 length equals 10 residues. The CDR3 DNA sequence: TGCGCCAGCAGCCTACTCGGGTACACCTTC. This translates into CASSLLGYTF.

The CDR3 bases are TGTGCCAGCAGTTTATTGGGGACTCAAGAGACCCAGTACTTC. Amino acid sequence: CASSLLGTQETQYF. This sequence joins TRBV27 and TRBJ2-5, with D perhaps TRBD2 (6 bases). Trimming stripped 1 base from V and 2 bases from J, with 8 bases between. The CDR3 loop spans 14 amino acids. Germline values: CDR1 MNHEY, CDR2 SMNVEV (reference sequence).